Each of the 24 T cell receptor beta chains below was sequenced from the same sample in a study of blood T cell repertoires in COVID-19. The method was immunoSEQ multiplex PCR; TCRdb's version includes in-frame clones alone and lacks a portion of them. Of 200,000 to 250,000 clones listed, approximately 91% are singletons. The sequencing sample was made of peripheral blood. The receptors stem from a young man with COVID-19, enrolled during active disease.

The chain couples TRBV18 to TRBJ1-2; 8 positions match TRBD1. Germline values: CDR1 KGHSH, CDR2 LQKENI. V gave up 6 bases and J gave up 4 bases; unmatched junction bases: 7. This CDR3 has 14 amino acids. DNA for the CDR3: TGTGCCAGCTCGGATCAGGGGGCGCGCTATGGCTACACCTTC. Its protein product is CASSDQGARYGYTF.

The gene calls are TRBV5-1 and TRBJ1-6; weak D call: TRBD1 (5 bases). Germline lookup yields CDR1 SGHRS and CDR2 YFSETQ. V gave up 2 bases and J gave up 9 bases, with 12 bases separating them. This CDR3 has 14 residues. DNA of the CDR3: TGCGCCAGCAGCTTTGAAGGGGTAATTTCACCCCTCCACTTT. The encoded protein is CASSFEGVISPLHF.

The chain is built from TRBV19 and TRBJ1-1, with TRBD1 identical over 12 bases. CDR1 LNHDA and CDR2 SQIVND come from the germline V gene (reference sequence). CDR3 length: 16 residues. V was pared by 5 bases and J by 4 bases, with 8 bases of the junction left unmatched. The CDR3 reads CASSAGTGGIGTEAFF. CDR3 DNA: TGTGCCAGTAGTGCTGGGACAGGGGGCATAGGCACTGAAGCTTTCTTT.

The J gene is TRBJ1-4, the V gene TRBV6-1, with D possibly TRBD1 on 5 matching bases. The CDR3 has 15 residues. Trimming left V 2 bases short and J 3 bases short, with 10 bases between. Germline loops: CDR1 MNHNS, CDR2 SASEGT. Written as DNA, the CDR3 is TGTGCCAGCAGTGAACAGGGCAGACCTAATGAAAAACTGTTTTTT. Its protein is CASSEQGRPNEKLFF.

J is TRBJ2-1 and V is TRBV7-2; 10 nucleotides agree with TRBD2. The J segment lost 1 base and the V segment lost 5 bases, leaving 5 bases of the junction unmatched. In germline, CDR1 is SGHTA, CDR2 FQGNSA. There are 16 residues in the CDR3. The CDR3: CASSRGLATSYNEQFF. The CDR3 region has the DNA TGTGCCAGCAGCCGGGGACTAGCGACGTCCTACAATGAGCAGTTCTTC.

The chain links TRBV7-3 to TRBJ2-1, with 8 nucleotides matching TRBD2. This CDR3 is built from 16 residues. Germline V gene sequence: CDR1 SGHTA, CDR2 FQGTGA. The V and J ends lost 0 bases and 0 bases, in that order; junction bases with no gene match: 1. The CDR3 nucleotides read TGTGCCAGCAGCTTAACGGGACTAGGCTCCTACAATGAGCAGTTCTTC. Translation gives CASSLTGLGSYNEQFF.

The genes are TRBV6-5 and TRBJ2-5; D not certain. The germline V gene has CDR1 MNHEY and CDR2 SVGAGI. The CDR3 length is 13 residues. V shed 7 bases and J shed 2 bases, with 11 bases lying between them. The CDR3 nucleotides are TGTGCCAGCAAAGCAAGTATTCAAGAGACCCAGTACTTC. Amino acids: CASKASIQETQYF.

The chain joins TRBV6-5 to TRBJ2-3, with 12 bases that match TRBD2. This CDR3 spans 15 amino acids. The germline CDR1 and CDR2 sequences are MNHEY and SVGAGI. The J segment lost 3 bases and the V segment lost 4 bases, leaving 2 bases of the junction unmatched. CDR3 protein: CASSFGLAGTDTQYF. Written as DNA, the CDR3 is TGTGCCAGCAGTTTCGGACTAGCGGGGACAGATACGCAGTATTTT.

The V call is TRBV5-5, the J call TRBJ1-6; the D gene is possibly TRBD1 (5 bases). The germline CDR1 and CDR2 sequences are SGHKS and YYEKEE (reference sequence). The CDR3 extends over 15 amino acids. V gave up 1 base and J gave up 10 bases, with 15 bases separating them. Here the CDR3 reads CASSLWQGRESPLHF. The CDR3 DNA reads TGTGCCAGCAGCTTGTGGCAGGGAAGGGAATCACCCCTCCACTTT. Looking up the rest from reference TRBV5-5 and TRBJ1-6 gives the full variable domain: DAGVTQSPTHLIKTRGQQVTLRCSPISGHKSVSWYQQVLGQGPQFIFQYYEKEERGRGNFPDRFSARQFPNYSSELNVNALLLGDSALYLCASSLWQGRESPLHFGNGTRLTVT.

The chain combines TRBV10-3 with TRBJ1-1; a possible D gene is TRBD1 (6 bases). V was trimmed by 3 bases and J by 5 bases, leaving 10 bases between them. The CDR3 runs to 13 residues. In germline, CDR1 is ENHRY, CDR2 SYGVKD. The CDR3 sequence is CAISEGGGTEAFF. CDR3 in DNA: TGTGCCATCAGTGAAGGGGGGGGAACTGAAGCTTTCTTT.

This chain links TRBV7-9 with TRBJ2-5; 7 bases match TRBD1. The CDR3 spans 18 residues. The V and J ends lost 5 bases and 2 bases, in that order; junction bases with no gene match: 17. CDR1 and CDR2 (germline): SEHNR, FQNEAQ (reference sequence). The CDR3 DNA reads TGTGCCAGCAGCCCATTAGGGACAGCCGTGAGGGGGCAAGAGACCCAGTACTTC. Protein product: CASSPLGTAVRGQETQYF.

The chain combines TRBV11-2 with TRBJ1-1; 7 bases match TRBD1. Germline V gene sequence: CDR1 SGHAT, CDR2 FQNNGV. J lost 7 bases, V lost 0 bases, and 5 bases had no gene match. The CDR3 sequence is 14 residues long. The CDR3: CASSLEGDRSEAFF. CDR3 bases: TGTGCCAGCAGCTTAGAGGGGGACAGAAGTGAAGCTTTCTTT. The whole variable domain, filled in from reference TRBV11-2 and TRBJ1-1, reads EAGVAQSPRYKIIEKRQSVAFWCNPISGHATLYWYQQILGQGPKLLIQFQNNGVVDDSQLPKDRFSAERLKGVDSTLKIQPAKLEDSAVYLCASSLEGDRSEAFFGQGTRLTVV.

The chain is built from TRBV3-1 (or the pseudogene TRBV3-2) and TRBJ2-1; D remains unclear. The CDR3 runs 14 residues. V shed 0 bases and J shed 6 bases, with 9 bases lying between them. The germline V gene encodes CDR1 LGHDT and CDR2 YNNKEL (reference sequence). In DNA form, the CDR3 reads TGTGCCAGCAGCCAAGATGCAGGAACCAATGAGCAGTTCTTC. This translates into CASSQDAGTNEQFF.

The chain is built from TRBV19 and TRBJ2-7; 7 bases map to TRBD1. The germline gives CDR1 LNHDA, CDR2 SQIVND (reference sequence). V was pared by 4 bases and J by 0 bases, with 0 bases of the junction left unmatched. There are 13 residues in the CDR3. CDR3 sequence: CASSRDSSYEQYF. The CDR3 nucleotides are TGTGCCAGTAGTAGGGACAGCTCCTACGAGCAGTACTTC.

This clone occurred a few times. The CDR3: CASSKRGNYGYTF. The CDR3 nucleotides read TGTGCCAGCAGCAAGCGGGGGAACTATGGCTACACCTTC. The gene calls are TRBV21-1 and TRBJ1-2. TRBV21-1 is a pseudogene locus. This CDR3 region has 13 residues.

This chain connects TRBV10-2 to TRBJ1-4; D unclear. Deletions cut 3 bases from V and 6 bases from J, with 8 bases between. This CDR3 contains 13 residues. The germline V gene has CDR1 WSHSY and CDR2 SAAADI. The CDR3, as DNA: TGCGCCAGCAGTGAAGGAGGGTATGAAAAACTGTTTTTT. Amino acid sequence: CASSEGGYEKLFF.

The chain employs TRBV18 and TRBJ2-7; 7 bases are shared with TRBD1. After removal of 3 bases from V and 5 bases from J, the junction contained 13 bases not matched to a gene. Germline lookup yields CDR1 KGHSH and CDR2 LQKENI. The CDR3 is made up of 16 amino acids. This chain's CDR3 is CASSPSGVQGVHEQYF. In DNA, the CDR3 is TGTGCCAGCTCACCCTCCGGCGTCCAGGGGGTCCACGAGCAGTACTTC. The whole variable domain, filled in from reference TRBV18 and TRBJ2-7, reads NAGVMQNPRHLVRRRGQEARLRCSPMKGHSHVYWYRQLPEEGLKFMVYLQKENIIDESGMPKERFSAEFPKEGPSILRIQQVVRGDSAAYFCASSPSGVQGVHEQYFGPGTRLTVT.

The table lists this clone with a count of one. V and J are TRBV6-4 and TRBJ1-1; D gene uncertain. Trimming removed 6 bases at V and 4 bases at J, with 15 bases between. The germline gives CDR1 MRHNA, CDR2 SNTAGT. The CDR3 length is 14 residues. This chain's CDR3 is CASRNSPRGTEAFF. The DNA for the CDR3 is TGTGCCAGCAGGAACAGCCCCCGGGGCACTGAAGCTTTCTTT.

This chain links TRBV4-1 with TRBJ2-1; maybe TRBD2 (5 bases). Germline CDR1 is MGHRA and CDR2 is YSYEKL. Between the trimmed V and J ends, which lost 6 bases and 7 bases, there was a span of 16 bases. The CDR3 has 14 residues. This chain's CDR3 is CASRGPEGDNEQFF. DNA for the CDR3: TGCGCCAGCAGGGGTCCCGAGGGAGATAATGAGCAGTTCTTC.

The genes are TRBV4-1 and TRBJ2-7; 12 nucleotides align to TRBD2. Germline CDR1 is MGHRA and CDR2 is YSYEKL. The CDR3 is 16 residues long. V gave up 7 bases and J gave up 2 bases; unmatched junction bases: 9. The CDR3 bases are TGCGCCAGCACCTCTAGCGGGGGGGATAAGCCCTACGAGCAGTACTTC. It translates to CASTSSGGDKPYEQYF.

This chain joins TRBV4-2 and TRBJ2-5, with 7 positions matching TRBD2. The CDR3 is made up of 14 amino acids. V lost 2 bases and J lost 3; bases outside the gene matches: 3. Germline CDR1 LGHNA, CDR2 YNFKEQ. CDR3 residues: CASSQPTSEETQYF. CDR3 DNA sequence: TGTGCCAGCAGCCAACCAACTAGCGAAGAGACCCAGTACTTC.

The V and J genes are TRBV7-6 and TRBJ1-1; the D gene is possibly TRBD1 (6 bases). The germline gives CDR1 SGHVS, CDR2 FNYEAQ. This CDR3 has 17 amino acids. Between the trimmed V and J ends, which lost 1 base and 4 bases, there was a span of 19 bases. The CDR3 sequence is CASSLGVAGGGGTEAFF. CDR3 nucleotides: TGTGCCAGCAGCTTAGGGGTAGCTGGGGGCGGTGGCACTGAAGCTTTCTTT.

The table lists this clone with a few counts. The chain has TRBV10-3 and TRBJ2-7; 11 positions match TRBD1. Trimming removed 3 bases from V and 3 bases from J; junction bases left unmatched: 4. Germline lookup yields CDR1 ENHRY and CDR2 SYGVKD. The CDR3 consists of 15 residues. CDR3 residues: CAISERGTGGYEQYF. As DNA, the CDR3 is TGTGCCATCAGTGAACGGGGGACAGGGGGCTACGAGCAGTACTTC.

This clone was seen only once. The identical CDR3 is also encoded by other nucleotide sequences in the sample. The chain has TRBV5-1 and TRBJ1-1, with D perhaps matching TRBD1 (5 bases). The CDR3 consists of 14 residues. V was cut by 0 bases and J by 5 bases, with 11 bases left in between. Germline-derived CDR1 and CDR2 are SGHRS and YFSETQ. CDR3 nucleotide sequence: TGCGCCAGCAGCTTGGAAGGGGCGGGGACTGAAGCTTTCTTT. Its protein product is CASSLEGAGTEAFF.